Listed here are 12 T cell receptor beta chains from one sample, sequenced in a study of cytomegalovirus exposure and HLA in healthy donors. The PCR used 60 Vbeta and 13 Jbeta primers. Profiled with immunoSEQ multiplex PCR; TCRdb holds only in-frame clones, not every one. The data contain approximately 140,000 clones, around 80% of them singletons. Sequenced material: PBMCs. The receptors derive from a man between 40 and 49 years old in good health and CMV-seropositive.

The genes are TRBV4-1 and TRBJ2-7, with 8 bases matching TRBD2. Losses at the gene ends were 0 bases for V and 6 bases for J; bases not matched to a gene: 7. Germline CDR1 is MGHRA and CDR2 is YSYEKL. The CDR3 is 15 amino acids. CDR3 DNA sequence: TGCGCCAGCAGCCAAGATCGGGAGGGTGGCTCCGAGCAGTACTTC. Translation gives CASSQDREGGSEQYF.

The chain employs TRBV28 and TRBJ1-2; D gene uncertain. The germline gives CDR1 MDHEN, CDR2 SYDVKM. CDR3 size: 11 residues. The V end lost 4 bases, the J end lost 9 bases, and 9 bases lay between the germline ends. The DNA for the CDR3 is TGTGCCAGCAGTTATCGGGTGAGCTACACCTTC. It codes for CASSYRVSYTF.

The gene calls are TRBV6-1 and TRBJ2-7; TRBD1 agrees at 10 bases. With 4 bases clipped from V and 5 bases from J, the junction kept 11 bases outside the gene matches. CDR1 and CDR2 from the germline V gene are MNHNS and SASEGT. The CDR3 covers 16 residues. The chain's CDR3 is CASSGAAGTGAHEQYF. The CDR3 DNA sequence: TGTGCCAGCAGTGGGGCCGCCGGGACAGGGGCCCACGAGCAGTACTTC.

The chain carries TRBV2 and TRBJ2-2; possibly TRBD1 for D (6 bases). Germline assignment: CDR1 SNHLY and CDR2 FYNNEI. Trimming removed 7 bases from V and 11 bases from J, with 14 bases in between. CDR3 size: 12 residues. In DNA form, the CDR3 reads TGTGCCAGCACTCGGGACACAGGCGAGCTGTTTTTT. Translation gives CASTRDTGELFF.

The chain uses TRBV7-9 and TRBJ1-2, with D perhaps matching TRBD1 (6 bases). The CDR3 covers 14 residues. CDR1 is SEHNR and CDR2 is FQNEAQ in the germline V gene (reference sequence). V lost 5 bases and J lost 5, with 15 bases in between. CDR3 in DNA: TGTGCCAGCAGCCCAGGGGAGGGCTTGTATGGCTACACCTTC. Its translation: CASSPGEGLYGYTF.

The chain is built from TRBV9 and TRBJ1-2; TRBD1 matches 10 bases. Trimming removed 0 bases from V and 2 bases from J; junction bases left unmatched: 4. Germline V gene sequence: CDR1 SGDLS, CDR2 YYNGEE. The CDR3 sequence is 16 residues long. CDR3 protein: CASSVDGTGENYGYTF. Written as DNA, the CDR3 is TGTGCCAGCAGCGTAGATGGGACAGGGGAAAACTATGGCTACACCTTC.

The chain combines TRBV11-2 with TRBJ1-2; no clear D. V was clipped by 6 bases and J by 2 bases, with 7 bases between them. The germline gives CDR1 SGHAT, CDR2 FQNNGV. CDR3 length: 12 amino acids. CDR3 amino acids: CASSQLNYGYTF. CDR3 DNA sequence: TGTGCCAGCAGTCAACTGAACTATGGCTACACCTTC.

V and J are TRBV2 and TRBJ1-1, with TRBD1 identical over 9 bases. Unmatched junction bases numbered 3, after V lost 6 bases and J lost 4 bases. The V gene's germline CDR1 is SNHLY and CDR2 FYNNEI. This CDR3 contains 13 residues. The CDR3 protein is CASSRDRVTEAFF. The CDR3 DNA follows: TGTGCCAGCAGCCGGGACAGGGTCACTGAAGCTTTCTTT.

The chain is built from TRBV28 and TRBJ1-4; D is undetermined. The CDR3 runs to 15 residues. Trimming removed 5 bases at V and 8 bases at J, with 18 bases between. In germline, CDR1 is MDHEN, CDR2 SYDVKM. The chain's CDR3 is CASSLPTGSGEKLFF. CDR3 nucleotide sequence: TGTGCCAGCAGTCTGCCGACGGGGTCCGGGGAAAAACTGTTTTTT.

The genes are TRBV6-1 and TRBJ1-6; 8 positions match TRBD1. CDR3 length: 15 residues. The germline CDR1 and CDR2 sequences are MNHNS and SASEGT. The junction had 8 bases not matched to a gene; V was cut back by 7 bases and J by 6 bases. CDR3 protein: CASTPGQVTNSPLHF. The CDR3 DNA sequence: TGTGCCAGCACCCCGGGACAGGTGACTAATTCACCCCTCCACTTT.

V is TRBV4-2 and J is TRBJ2-2; 9 bases agree with TRBD2. After removal of 4 bases from V and 3 bases from J, the junction contained 3 bases not matched to a gene. This CDR3 is 15 amino acids long. The germline V gene encodes CDR1 LGHNA and CDR2 YNFKEQ. DNA of the CDR3: TGTGCCAGCAGCCCTTGGACTAGCGACACCGGGGAGCTGTTTTTT. It encodes CASSPWTSDTGELFF.

The chain recombines TRBV7-9 with TRBJ1-2; TRBD1 aligns across 7 bases. Germline V CDR1 and CDR2: SEHNR, FQNEAQ (reference sequence). Trimming at V came to 3 bases and at J to 5 bases, leaving 9 bases not matched to a gene. This CDR3 region has 15 residues. CDR3 in amino acids: CASSLEGGAGYGYTF. The CDR3 nucleotides are TGTGCCAGCAGCTTGGAAGGGGGCGCAGGGTATGGCTACACCTTC.